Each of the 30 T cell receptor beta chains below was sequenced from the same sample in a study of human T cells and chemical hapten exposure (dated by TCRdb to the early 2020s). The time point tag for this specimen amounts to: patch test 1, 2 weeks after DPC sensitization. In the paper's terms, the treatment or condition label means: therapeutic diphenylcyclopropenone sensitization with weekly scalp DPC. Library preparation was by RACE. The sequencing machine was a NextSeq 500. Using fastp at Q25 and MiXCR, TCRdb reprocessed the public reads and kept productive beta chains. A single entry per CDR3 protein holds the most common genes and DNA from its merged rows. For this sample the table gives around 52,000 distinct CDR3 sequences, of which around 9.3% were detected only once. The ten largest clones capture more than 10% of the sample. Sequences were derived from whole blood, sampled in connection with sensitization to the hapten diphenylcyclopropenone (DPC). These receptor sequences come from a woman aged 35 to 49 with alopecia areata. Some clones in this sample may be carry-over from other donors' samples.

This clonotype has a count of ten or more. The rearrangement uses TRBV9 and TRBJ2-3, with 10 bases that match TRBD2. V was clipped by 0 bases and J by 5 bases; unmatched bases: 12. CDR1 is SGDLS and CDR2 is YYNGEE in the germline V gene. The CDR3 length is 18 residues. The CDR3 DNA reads TGTGCCAGCAGCGTAGCCCAGCGGGGGGGCCGTTATCTAGATACGCAGTATTTT. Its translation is CASSVAQRGGRYLDTQYF.

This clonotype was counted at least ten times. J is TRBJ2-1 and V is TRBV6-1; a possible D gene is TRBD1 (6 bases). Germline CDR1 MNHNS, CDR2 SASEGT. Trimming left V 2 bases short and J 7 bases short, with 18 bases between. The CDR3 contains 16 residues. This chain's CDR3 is CASSERKTGWGNEQFF. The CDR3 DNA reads TGTGCCAGCAGTGAACGTAAGACAGGATGGGGTAATGAGCAGTTCTTC.

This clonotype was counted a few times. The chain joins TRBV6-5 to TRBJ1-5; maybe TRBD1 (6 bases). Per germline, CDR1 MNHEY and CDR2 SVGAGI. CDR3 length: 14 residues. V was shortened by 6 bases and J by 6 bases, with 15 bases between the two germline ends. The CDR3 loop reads CASSPARGFQPQHF. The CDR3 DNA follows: TGTGCCAGCAGCCCCGCCAGGGGATTTCAGCCCCAGCATTTT.

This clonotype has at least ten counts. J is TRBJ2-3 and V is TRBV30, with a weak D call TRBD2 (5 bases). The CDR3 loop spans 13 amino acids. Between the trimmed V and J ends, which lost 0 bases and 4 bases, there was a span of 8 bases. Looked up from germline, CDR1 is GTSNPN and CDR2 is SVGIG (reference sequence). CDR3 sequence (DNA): TGTGCCTGGAGTGTAGCCGGGGCAGATACGCAGTATTTT. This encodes CAWSVAGADTQYF.

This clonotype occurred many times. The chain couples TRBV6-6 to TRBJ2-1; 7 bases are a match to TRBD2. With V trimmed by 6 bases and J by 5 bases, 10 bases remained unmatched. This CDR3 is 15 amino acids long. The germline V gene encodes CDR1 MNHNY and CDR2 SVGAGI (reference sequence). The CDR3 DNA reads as TGTGCCAGCAGCTCAATCAGGGCGGGGGACAATGAGCAGTTCTTC. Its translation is CASSSIRAGDNEQFF.

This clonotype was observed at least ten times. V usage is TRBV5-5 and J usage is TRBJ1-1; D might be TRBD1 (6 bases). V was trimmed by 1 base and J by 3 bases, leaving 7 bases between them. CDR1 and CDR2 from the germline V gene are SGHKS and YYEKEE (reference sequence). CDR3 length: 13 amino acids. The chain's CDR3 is CASSLTGHTEAFF. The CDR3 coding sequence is TGTGCCAGCAGCTTGACAGGGCACACTGAAGCTTTCTTT. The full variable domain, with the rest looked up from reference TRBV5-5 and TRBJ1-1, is DAGVTQSPTHLIKTRGQQVTLRCSPISGHKSVSWYQQVLGQGPQFIFQYYEKEERGRGNFPDRFSARQFPNYSSELNVNALLLGDSALYLCASSLTGHTEAFFGQGTRLTVV.

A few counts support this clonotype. CDR3 in amino acids: CASSADRFSNQPQHF. In DNA form, the CDR3 reads TGTGCCAGCAGCGCCGACAGGTTTAGCAATCAGCCCCAGCATTTT. The chain is built from TRBV9 and TRBJ1-5, with D possibly matching TRBD1 (6 bases). V was trimmed by 3 bases and J by 0 bases, leaving 10 bases between them. This CDR3 has 15 amino acids. CDR1 SGDLS and CDR2 YYNGEE come from the germline V gene. Together with reference TRBV9 and TRBJ1-5, the CDR3 gives the full variable domain: DSGVTQTPKHLITATGQRVTLRCSPRSGDLSVYWYQQSLDQGLQFLIQYYNGEERAKGNILERFSAQQFPDLHSELNLSSLELGDSALYFCASSADRFSNQPQHFGDGTRLSIL.

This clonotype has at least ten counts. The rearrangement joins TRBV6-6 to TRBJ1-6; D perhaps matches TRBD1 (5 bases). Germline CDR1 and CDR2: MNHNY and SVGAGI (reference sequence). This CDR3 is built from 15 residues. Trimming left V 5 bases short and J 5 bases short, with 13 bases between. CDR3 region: CASSPGIRDNSPLHF. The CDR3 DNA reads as TGTGCCAGCAGTCCAGGGATCAGGGATAATTCACCCCTCCACTTT.

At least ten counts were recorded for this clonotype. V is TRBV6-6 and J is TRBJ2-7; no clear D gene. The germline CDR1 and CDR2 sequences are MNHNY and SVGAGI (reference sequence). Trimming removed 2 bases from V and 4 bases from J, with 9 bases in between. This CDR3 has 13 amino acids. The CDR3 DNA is TGTGCCAGCAGTTACGCGGATAGTTACGAGCAGTACTTC. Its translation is CASSYADSYEQYF.

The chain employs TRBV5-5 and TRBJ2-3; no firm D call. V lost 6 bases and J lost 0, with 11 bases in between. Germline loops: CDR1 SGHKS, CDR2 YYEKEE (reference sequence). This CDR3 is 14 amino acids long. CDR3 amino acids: CASKVITSTDTQYF. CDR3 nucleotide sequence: TGTGCCAGCAAGGTGATCACCAGCACAGATACGCAGTATTTT.

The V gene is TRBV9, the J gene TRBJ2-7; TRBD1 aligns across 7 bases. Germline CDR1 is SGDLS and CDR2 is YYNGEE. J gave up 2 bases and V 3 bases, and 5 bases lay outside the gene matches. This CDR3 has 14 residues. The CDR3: CASSADRDTYEQYF. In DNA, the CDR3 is TGTGCCAGCAGCGCCGACAGGGATACCTACGAGCAGTACTTC.

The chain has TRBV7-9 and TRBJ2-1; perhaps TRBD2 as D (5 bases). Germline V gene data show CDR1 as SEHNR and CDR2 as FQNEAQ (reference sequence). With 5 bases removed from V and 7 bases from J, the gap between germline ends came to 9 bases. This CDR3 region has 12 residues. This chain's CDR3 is CASSRTENEQFF. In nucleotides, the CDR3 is TGTGCCAGCAGCAGGACTGAAAATGAGCAGTTCTTC. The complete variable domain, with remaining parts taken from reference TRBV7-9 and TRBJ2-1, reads DTGVSQNPRHKITKRGQNVTFRCDPISEHNRLYWYRQTLGQGPEFLTYFQNEAQLEKSRLLSDRFSAERPKGSFSTLEIQRTEQGDSAMYLCASSRTENEQFFGPGTRLTVL.

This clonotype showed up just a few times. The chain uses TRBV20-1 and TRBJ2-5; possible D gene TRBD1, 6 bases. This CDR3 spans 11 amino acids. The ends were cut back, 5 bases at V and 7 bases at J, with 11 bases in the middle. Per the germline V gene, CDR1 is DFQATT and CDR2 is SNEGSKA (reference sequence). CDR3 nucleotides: TGCAGTGCTGGGGGCCGCGCGACCCAGTACTTC. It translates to CSAGGRATQYF.

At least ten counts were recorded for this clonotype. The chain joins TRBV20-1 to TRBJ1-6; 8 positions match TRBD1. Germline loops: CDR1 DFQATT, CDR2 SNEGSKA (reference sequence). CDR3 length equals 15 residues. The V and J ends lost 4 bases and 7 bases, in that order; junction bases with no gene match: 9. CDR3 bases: TGCAGTGCTAAAGCGGACAGGGCTGCAAATTCACCCCTCCACTTT. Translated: CSAKADRAANSPLHF.

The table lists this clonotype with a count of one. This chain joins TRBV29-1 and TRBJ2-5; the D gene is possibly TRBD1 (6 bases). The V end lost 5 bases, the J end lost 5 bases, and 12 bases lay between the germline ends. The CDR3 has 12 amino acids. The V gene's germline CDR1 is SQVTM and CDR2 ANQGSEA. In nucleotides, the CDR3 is TGCAGCGTTAACAGGGCTGGTGAGACCCAGTACTTC. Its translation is CSVNRAGETQYF.

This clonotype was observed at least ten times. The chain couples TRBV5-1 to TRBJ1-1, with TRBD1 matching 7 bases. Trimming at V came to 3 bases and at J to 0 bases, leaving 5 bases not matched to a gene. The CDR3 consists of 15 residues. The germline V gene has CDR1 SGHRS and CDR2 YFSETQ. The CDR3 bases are TGCGCCAGCAGCTCGACGGGACAGATGAACACTGAAGCTTTCTTT. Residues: CASSSTGQMNTEAFF.

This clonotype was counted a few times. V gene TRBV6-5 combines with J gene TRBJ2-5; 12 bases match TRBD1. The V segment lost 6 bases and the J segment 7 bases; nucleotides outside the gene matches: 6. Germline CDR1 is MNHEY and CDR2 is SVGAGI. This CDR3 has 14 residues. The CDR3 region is CASRGQGATGTQYF. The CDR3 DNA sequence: TGTGCCAGCAGGGGACAGGGGGCGACAGGGACCCAGTACTTC.

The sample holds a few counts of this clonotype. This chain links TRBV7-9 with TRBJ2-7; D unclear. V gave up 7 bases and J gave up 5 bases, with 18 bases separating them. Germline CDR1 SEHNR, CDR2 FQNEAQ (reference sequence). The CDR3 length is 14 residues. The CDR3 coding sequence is TGTGCCAGCAACAACGACCTGGCATCCGACGAGCAGTACTTC. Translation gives CASNNDLASDEQYF.

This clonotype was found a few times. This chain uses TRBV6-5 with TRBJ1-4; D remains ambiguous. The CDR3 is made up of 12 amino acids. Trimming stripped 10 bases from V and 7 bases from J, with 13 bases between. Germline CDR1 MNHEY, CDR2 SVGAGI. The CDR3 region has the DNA TGTGCCACCGGGATCGGAGGTGAAAAACTGTTTTTT. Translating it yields CATGIGGEKLFF.

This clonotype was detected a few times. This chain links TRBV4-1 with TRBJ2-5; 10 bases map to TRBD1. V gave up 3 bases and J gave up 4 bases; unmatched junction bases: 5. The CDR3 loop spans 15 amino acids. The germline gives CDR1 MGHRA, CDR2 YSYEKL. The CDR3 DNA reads TGCGCCAGCAGCCACGGACAGGGGGGGAGAGAGACCCAGTACTTC. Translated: CASSHGQGGRETQYF.

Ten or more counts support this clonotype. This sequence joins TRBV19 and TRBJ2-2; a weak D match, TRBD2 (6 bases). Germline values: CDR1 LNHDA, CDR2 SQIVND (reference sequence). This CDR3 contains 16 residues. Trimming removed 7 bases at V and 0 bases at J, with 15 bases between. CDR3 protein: CASTAGPPPNTGELFF. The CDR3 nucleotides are TGTGCCAGTACTGCGGGACCGCCCCCGAACACCGGGGAGCTGTTTTTT.

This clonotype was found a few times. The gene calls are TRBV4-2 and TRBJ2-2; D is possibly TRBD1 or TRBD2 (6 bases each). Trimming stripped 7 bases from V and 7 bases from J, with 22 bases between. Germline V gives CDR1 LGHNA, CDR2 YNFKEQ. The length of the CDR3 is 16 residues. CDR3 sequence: CASNPSGGVEYGELFF. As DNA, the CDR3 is TGTGCCAGCAACCCCTCCGGGGGCGTTGAATACGGGGAGCTGTTTTTT.

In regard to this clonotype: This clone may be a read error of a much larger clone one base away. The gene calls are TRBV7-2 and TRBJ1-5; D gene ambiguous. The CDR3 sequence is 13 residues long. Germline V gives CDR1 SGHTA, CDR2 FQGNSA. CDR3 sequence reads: CVSSLRWSQPQHF. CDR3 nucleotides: TGTGTCAGCAGCCTCAGGTGGAGTCAGCCCCAGCATTTT.

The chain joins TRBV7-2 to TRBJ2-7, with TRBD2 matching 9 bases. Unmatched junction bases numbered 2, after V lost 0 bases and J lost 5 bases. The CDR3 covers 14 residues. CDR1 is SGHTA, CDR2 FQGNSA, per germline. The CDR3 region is CASSLALAGNEQYF. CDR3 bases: TGTGCCAGCAGCTTAGCTCTAGCGGGGAACGAGCAGTACTTC. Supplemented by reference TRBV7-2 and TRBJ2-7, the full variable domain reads GAGVSQSPSNKVTEKGKDVELRCDPISGHTALYWYRQSLGQGLEFLIYFQGNSAPDKSGLPSDRFSAERTGGSVSTLTIQRTQQEDSAVYLCASSLALAGNEQYFGPGTRLTVT.

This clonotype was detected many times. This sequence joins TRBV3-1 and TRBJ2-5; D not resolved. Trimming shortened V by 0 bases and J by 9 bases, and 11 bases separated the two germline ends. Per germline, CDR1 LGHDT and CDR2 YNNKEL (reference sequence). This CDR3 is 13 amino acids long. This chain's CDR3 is CASSQDHRAAQYF. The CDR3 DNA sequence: TGTGCCAGCAGCCAAGATCACCGGGCGGCCCAGTACTTC.

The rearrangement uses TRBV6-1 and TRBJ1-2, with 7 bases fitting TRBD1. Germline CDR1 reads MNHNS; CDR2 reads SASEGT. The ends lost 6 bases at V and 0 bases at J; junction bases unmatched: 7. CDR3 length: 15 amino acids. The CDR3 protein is CASSQGVGANYGYTF. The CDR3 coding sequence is TGTGCCAGCAGCCAGGGGGTTGGAGCTAACTATGGCTACACCTTC.

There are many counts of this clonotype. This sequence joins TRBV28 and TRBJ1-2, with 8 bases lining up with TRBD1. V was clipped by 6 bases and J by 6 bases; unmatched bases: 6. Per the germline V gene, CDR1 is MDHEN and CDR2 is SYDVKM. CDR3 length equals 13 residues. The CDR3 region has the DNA TGTGCCAGCAGCTCGGACAGGGATGATGGCTACACCTTC. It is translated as CASSSDRDDGYTF.

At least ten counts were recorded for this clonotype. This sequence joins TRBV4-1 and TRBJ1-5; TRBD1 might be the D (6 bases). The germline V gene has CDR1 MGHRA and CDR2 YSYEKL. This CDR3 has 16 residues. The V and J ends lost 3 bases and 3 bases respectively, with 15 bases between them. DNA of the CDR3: TGCGCCAGCAGCCAGCAGGGGCGCGAGGACAATCAGCCCCAGCATTTT. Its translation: CASSQQGREDNQPQHF.

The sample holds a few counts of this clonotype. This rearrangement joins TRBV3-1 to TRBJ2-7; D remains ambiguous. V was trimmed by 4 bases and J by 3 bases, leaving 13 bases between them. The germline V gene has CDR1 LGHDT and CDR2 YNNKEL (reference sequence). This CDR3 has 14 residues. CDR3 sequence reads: CASSPSWVLYEQYF. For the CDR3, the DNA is TGTGCCAGCAGCCCCTCCTGGGTACTCTACGAGCAGTACTTC.

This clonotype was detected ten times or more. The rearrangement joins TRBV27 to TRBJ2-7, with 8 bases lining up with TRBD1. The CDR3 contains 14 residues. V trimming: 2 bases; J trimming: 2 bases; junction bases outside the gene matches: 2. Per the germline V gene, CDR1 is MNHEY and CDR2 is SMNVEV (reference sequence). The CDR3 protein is CASSLGTGAYEQYF. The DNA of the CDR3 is TGTGCCAGCAGTTTAGGGACAGGAGCCTACGAGCAGTACTTC.